One and the same sample provided the 32 T cell receptor beta chains below, sequenced in a study of cytomegalovirus exposure and HLA in healthy donors. 60 Vbeta and 13 Jbeta primers were used in PCR. Measured with immunoSEQ multiplex PCR; TCRdb has only the in-frame clones, and not every one. The sample comprises 95,000 to 150,000 clones, approximately 84% of which are singletons, and 0.24% rests with the top ten. The specimen sequenced was PBMCs. These receptors were obtained from a middle-aged man in good health and CMV-seronegative.

The V call is TRBV2, the J call TRBJ2-7; D may be TRBD1 (5 bases). V lost 5 bases, J lost 4 bases, and 18 bases lay in between. CDR3 length: 15 amino acids. Germline V gene sequence: CDR1 SNHLY, CDR2 FYNNEI. The CDR3 DNA is TGTGCCAGCAGTCCTCGACAGCTGAGCGCTTACGAGCAGTACTTC. It specifies CASSPRQLSAYEQYF.

The V gene is TRBV27, the J gene TRBJ1-4, with D perhaps TRBD1 (5 bases). The CDR3 is 17 amino acids. Per the germline V gene, CDR1 is MNHEY and CDR2 is SMNVEV (reference sequence). Trimming pared 3 bases from V and 0 bases from J, leaving 14 bases between. Written as DNA, the CDR3 is TGTGCCAGCAGTTTCGAGGGACTCCATGCAACTAATGAAAAACTGTTTTTT. Its translation is CASSFEGLHATNEKLFF.

This clone was seen a single time. The chain uses TRBV18 and TRBJ2-5, with 13 nucleotides matching TRBD2. The germline V gene has CDR1 KGHSH and CDR2 LQKENI. The CDR3 is 16 residues long. The ends lost 4 bases at V and 5 bases at J; junction bases unmatched: 7. In DNA, the CDR3 is TGTGCCAGCTCACGAGGGACTAGCGGGGTACAGGAGACCCAGTACTTC. As protein: CASSRGTSGVQETQYF.

This chain uses TRBV28 with TRBJ2-7; perhaps TRBD2 as D (5 bases). Per germline, CDR1 MDHEN and CDR2 SYDVKM. The CDR3 is made up of 12 amino acids. Trimming took off 6 bases at V and 4 bases at J, with 10 bases between the two ends. The CDR3 protein is CASSGDSYEQYF. CDR3 sequence (DNA): TGTGCCAGCAGCGGGGATTCATACGAGCAGTACTTC.

The chain has TRBV5-1 and TRBJ1-3; 10 bases line up with TRBD1. V lost 0 bases, J lost 7 bases, and 4 bases stayed unmatched. From germline, CDR1 is SGHRS and CDR2 YFSETQ. The CDR3 spans 15 residues. The CDR3 coding sequence is TGCGCCAGCAGCTTGGAGACGGGACAGGGGAACACCATATATTTT. Translating it yields CASSLETGQGNTIYF. Filled out from reference TRBV5-1 and TRBJ1-3, the complete variable domain reads KAGVTQTPRYLIKTRGQQVTLSCSPISGHRSVSWYQQTPGQGLQFLFEYFSETQRNKGNFPGRFSGRQFSNSRSEMNVSTLELGDSALYLCASSLETGQGNTIYFGEGSWLTVV.

V is TRBV5-5 and J is TRBJ2-6; 8 positions agree with TRBD2. The germline gives CDR1 SGHKS, CDR2 YYEKEE (reference sequence). This CDR3 is built from 19 residues. V was clipped by 3 bases and J by 0 bases; unmatched bases: 11. The CDR3 region is CASSSWTSPPNSGANVLTF. CDR3 sequence (DNA): TGTGCCAGCAGCTCCTGGACTAGCCCGCCCAACTCTGGGGCCAACGTCCTGACTTTC.

The chain uses TRBV9 and TRBJ2-1, with 7 bases aligning to TRBD2. Germline V gene lookup returns CDR1 SGDLS and CDR2 YYNGEE. Germline trimming cut 0 bases from V and 0 bases from J; bases unmatched to any gene: 3. This CDR3 has 16 residues. DNA of the CDR3: TGTGCCAGCAGCGTAGTGCCGGGGGGCTCCTACAATGAGCAGTTCTTC. This codes for CASSVVPGGSYNEQFF.

The chain is built from TRBV5-1 and TRBJ2-5; 7 positions match TRBD2. Unmatched junction bases numbered 10, after V lost 2 bases and J lost 3 bases. CDR3 length: 16 amino acids. Germline lookup yields CDR1 SGHRS and CDR2 YFSETQ. The CDR3 protein is CASSFSGLPTEETQYF. As DNA, the CDR3 is TGCGCCAGCAGCTTCTCGGGACTACCTACTGAAGAGACCCAGTACTTC.

The V and J genes are TRBV19 and TRBJ1-6, with unresolved D. Trimming took 1 base from V and 1 from J, leaving 8 bases between them. The CDR3 consists of 16 residues. Per germline, CDR1 LNHDA and CDR2 SQIVND (reference sequence). CDR3 in DNA: TGTGCCAGTAGTATAGCCGGGAAGTCCTATAATTCACCCCTCCACTTT. Amino acids: CASSIAGKSYNSPLHF.

This chain joins TRBV28 and TRBJ1-5, with 8 bases fitting TRBD1. Germline V gene lookup returns CDR1 MDHEN and CDR2 SYDVKM. This CDR3 contains 16 residues. V lost 10 bases to trimming and J lost 7 bases; unmatched junction nucleotides: 18. CDR3 nucleotides: TGTGCCACCGCGATAAAGCAGGGGGCAGTGGGACAGCCCCAGCATTTT. It translates to CATAIKQGAVGQPQHF.

The chain couples TRBV7-7 to TRBJ2-1; 13 bases fit TRBD2. J lost 4 bases, V lost 5 bases, and 2 bases had no gene match. The CDR3 is made up of 15 amino acids. Germline CDR1 and CDR2: SSHAT and FNYEAQ (reference sequence). The CDR3 spells CASSPLAGGYNEQFF. As DNA, the CDR3 is TGTGCCAGCAGCCCACTAGCGGGAGGGTACAATGAGCAGTTCTTC.

This sequence joins TRBV2 and TRBJ1-6, with 7 nucleotides matching TRBD1. With 3 bases clipped from V and 6 bases from J, the junction kept 5 bases outside the gene matches. This CDR3 spans 15 amino acids. The germline V gene has CDR1 SNHLY and CDR2 FYNNEI. The CDR3 DNA follows: TGTGCCAGCAGTGAGCAGACAGGGATTAATTCACCCCTCCACTTT. It is translated as CASSEQTGINSPLHF.

CDR3 DNA sequence: TGTGCCAGTAGTATAGGGGAGAGATCCAATGAAAAACTGTTTTTT. Translation gives CASSIGERSNEKLFF. The chain employs TRBV19 and TRBJ1-4; D is uncertain. This CDR3 has 15 amino acids. The V end lost 1 base, the J end lost 5 bases, and 11 bases lay between the germline ends. Looked up from germline, CDR1 is LNHDA and CDR2 is SQIVND (reference sequence).

V usage is TRBV13 and J usage is TRBJ2-2, with a weak D call TRBD2 (6 bases). This CDR3 spans 15 amino acids. Germline V lookup: CDR1 PRHDT, CDR2 FYEKMQ (reference sequence). V gave up 8 bases and J gave up 0 bases, with 13 bases separating them. The DNA for the CDR3 is TGTGCCAGCGGGGTGGAGGGCACGAACACCGGGGAGCTGTTTTTT. Residues: CASGVEGTNTGELFF.

The chain links TRBV28 to TRBJ1-2; TRBD1 matches 7 bases. CDR3 length: 15 residues. Germline assignment: CDR1 MDHEN and CDR2 SYDVKM. V was pared by 2 bases and J by 5 bases, with 8 bases of the junction left unmatched. CDR3 DNA: TGTGCCAGCAGTTTAGGGACAGCGGGTAATTATGGCTACACCTTC. This encodes CASSLGTAGNYGYTF.

The DNA for the CDR3 is TGCGCCAGCAGCCAGACCGGACTTTCCGGGGGTACGCAGTATTTT. Translated: CASSQTGLSGGTQYF. This chain connects TRBV4-1 to TRBJ2-3; the D gene is possibly TRBD2 (6 bases). From germline, CDR1 is MGHRA and CDR2 YSYEKL. Deletions cut 3 bases from V and 8 bases from J, with 18 bases between. The CDR3 is made up of 15 amino acids.

The V and J genes are TRBV5-4 and TRBJ1-2; 7 bases fit TRBD1. V lost 0 bases, J lost 8 bases, and 16 bases stayed unmatched. The CDR3 totals 17 residues. Germline-derived CDR1 and CDR2 are SGHNT and YYREEE (reference sequence). The CDR3 here is CASSLGSLQGRSMGYTF. CDR3 nucleotides: TGTGCCAGCAGCTTGGGATCACTACAGGGGCGGAGTATGGGCTACACCTTC.

The V call is TRBV27, the J call TRBJ2-4, with TRBD1 matching 7 bases. The length of the CDR3 is 15 residues. Germline V gene sequence: CDR1 MNHEY, CDR2 SMNVEV (reference sequence). The junction had 9 bases not matched to a gene; V was cut back by 8 bases and J by 2 bases. The DNA of the CDR3 is TGTGCCAGCTATTTGAGGGGGCTGTCCAAAAACATTCAGTACTTC. Its translation: CASYLRGLSKNIQYF.

This chain links TRBV25-1 with TRBJ1-1; the match to TRBD1 covers 10 bases. Germline assignment: CDR1 MGHDK and CDR2 SYGVNS. The CDR3 spans 14 residues. After removal of 8 bases from V and 7 bases from J, the junction contained 10 bases not matched to a gene. This CDR3 reads CASGGTGALFEAFF. CDR3 sequence (DNA): TGTGCCAGCGGGGGGACAGGGGCCCTCTTTGAAGCTTTCTTT.

V usage is TRBV10-3 and J usage is TRBJ2-3; TRBD1 matches at 9 bases. Germline V gene sequence: CDR1 ENHRY, CDR2 SYGVKD. V gave up 5 bases and J gave up 1 base; unmatched junction bases: 10. The CDR3 has 17 amino acids. The CDR3 here is CAISPFRTGVGTDTQYF. CDR3 DNA: TGTGCCATCAGTCCTTTTAGGACAGGGGTGGGCACAGATACGCAGTATTTT.

The rearrangement joins TRBV27 to TRBJ2-1, with D unclear. The length of the CDR3 is 12 residues. Trimming removed 10 bases from V and 2 bases from J, with 9 bases in between. The V gene's germline CDR1 is MNHEY and CDR2 SMNVEV (reference sequence). The CDR3 DNA reads as TGTGCCACCGTGTCCCCCTACAATGAGCAGTTCTTC. This gives the protein CATVSPYNEQFF.

This chain connects TRBV7-9 to TRBJ1-6, with D possibly matching TRBD1 (6 bases). The CDR3 runs 16 residues. CDR1 is SEHNR and CDR2 is FQNEAQ in the germline V gene (reference sequence). V was pared by 0 bases and J by 6 bases, with 12 bases between. The CDR3 coding sequence is TGTGCCAGCAGCTTAGCTGCCGGGACATCTAATTCACCCCTCCACTTT. The encoded protein is CASSLAAGTSNSPLHF.

The chain recombines TRBV19 with TRBJ2-1; TRBD1 matches 10 bases. The ends lost 4 bases at V and 9 bases at J; junction bases unmatched: 6. Germline V gene lookup returns CDR1 LNHDA and CDR2 SQIVND (reference sequence). This CDR3 region has 14 residues. CDR3 amino acids: CASSTTGQGSEQFF. CDR3 bases: TGTGCCAGTAGTACAACGGGACAGGGGAGTGAGCAGTTCTTC.

This clone was seen more than once but under ten times. This sequence joins TRBV28 and TRBJ1-2; D not certain. Germline-derived CDR1 and CDR2 are MDHEN and SYDVKM. The CDR3 runs to 15 residues. Trimming took 0 bases from V and 6 from J, leaving 14 bases between them. This CDR3 is CASSLWRAAVDGYTF. The CDR3 DNA follows: TGTGCCAGCAGTTTATGGAGAGCAGCGGTCGATGGCTACACCTTC.

There are a few counts of this clone. This chain joins TRBV4-3 and TRBJ2-5, with D maybe TRBD2 (6 bases). CDR3 length: 12 residues. V was pared by 4 bases and J by 8 bases, with 11 bases between. Germline values: CDR1 LGHNA, CDR2 YSLEER. As DNA, the CDR3 is TGCGCCAGCAGCCCGGGGGTAGGAACCCAGTACTTC. Translated: CASSPGVGTQYF.

The V and J genes are TRBV11-3 and TRBJ2-7, with 9 bases fitting TRBD1. The CDR3 is 15 amino acids. Trimming took 5 bases from V and 2 from J; bases not matched to a gene: 7. Germline-derived CDR1 and CDR2 are SGHNT and YENEEA. DNA of the CDR3: TGTGCCAGCAGCCCAGGACAGGGGACTACCTACGAGCAGTACTTC. It codes for CASSPGQGTTYEQYF.

This clone was picked up a small number of times. This rearrangement joins TRBV30 to TRBJ2-3; a possible D gene is TRBD2 (7 bases). The CDR3 sequence is 14 residues long. Per germline, CDR1 GTSNPN and CDR2 SVGIG (reference sequence). V was shortened by 3 bases and J by 4 bases, with 14 bases between the two germline ends. The CDR3 is CAWSPGGVSDTQYF. In nucleotides, the CDR3 is TGTGCCTGGAGCCCGGGGGGCGTGTCAGATACGCAGTATTTT.

The table lists this clone with a few counts. The chain is built from TRBV6-1 and TRBJ1-1; a weak D match, TRBD1 (5 bases). This CDR3 has 13 amino acids. CDR1 and CDR2 (germline): MNHNS, SASEGT. Deletions cut 5 bases from V and 7 bases from J, with 14 bases between. The CDR3 protein is CASSLVGRREAFF. The CDR3 bases are TGTGCCAGCAGTTTAGTGGGGCGCCGTGAAGCTTTCTTT.

This chain uses TRBV30 with TRBJ2-3, with 14 bases aligning to TRBD2. Germline V gene lookup returns CDR1 GTSNPN and CDR2 SVGIG (reference sequence). This CDR3 is 13 amino acids long. After removal of 5 bases from V and 5 bases from J, the junction contained 0 bases not matched to a gene. The CDR3 bases are TGTGCCTGGGGGACTAGCGGGGGAGATACGCAGTATTTT. The encoded protein is CAWGTSGGDTQYF.

DNA for the CDR3: TGTGCCAGCTCACCCTTACAGGGGACCGCCTACGAGCAGTACTTC. Translated: CASSPLQGTAYEQYF. The chain couples TRBV18 to TRBJ2-7; 7 nucleotides match TRBD1. The CDR3 sequence is 15 residues long. Germline V gives CDR1 KGHSH, CDR2 LQKENI. V gave up 3 bases and J gave up 2 bases; unmatched junction bases: 7.

The J gene is TRBJ1-5, the V gene TRBV30; D unclear. Between the trimmed V and J ends, which lost 7 bases and 3 bases, there was a span of 10 bases. The V gene's germline CDR1 is GTSNPN and CDR2 SVGIG (reference sequence). The CDR3 length is 12 residues. The CDR3 DNA follows: TGTGCCTTCCGACACCTCAATCAGCCCCAGCATTTT. As protein: CAFRHLNQPQHF. Using reference TRBV30 and TRBJ1-5 for the parts outside the CDR3, the full variable domain is SQTIHQWPATLVQPVGSPLSLECTVEGTSNPNLYWYRQAAGRGLQLLFYSVGIGQISSEVPQNLSASRPQDRQFILSSKKLLLSDSGFYLCAFRHLNQPQHFGDGTRLSIL.

The CDR3 loop is CASGIQGPNNEQFF. The DNA of the CDR3 is TGTGCCAGCGGGATTCAGGGCCCTAACAATGAGCAGTTCTTC. The V gene is TRBV28, the J gene TRBJ2-1, with TRBD1 as a possible D gene (5 bases). Trimming cost V 8 bases and J 5 bases, with 16 bases left between them. The CDR3 totals 14 residues. The V gene's germline CDR1 is MDHEN and CDR2 SYDVKM.